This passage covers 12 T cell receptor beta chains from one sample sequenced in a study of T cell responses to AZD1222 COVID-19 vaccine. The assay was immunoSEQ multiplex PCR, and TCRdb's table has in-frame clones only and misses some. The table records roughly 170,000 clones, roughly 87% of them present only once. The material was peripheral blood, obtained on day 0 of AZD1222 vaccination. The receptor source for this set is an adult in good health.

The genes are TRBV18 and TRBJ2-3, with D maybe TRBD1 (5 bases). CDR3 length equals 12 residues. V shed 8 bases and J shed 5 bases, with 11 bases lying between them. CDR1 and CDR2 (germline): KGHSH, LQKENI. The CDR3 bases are TGTGCCAGCCGTCAGGGTTTAGATACGCAGTATTTT. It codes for CASRQGLDTQYF.

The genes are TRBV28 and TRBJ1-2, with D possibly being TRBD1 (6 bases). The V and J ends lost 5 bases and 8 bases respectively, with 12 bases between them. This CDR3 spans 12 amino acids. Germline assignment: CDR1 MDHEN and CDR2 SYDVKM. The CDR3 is CASSVGGGGYTF. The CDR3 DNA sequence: TGTGCCAGCAGTGTCGGGGGCGGGGGCTACACCTTC.

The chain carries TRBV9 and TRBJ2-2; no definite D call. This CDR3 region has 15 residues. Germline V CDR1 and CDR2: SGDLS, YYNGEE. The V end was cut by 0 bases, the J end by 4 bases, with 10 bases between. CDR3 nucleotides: TGTGCCAGCAGCGTAGTCCCCGAGGTCACCGGGGAGCTGTTTTTT. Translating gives CASSVVPEVTGELFF.

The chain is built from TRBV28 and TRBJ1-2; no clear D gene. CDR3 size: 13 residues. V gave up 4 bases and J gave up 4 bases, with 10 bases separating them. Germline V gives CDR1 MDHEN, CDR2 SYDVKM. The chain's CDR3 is CASSYSGFYGYTF. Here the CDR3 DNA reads TGTGCCAGCAGTTACAGCGGTTTCTATGGCTACACCTTC.

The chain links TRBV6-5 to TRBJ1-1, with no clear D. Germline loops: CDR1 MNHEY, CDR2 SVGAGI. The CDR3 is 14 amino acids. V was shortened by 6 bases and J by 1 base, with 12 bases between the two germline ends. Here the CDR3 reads CASRPPTANTEAFF. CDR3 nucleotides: TGTGCCAGCAGACCTCCCACAGCGAACACTGAAGCTTTCTTT.

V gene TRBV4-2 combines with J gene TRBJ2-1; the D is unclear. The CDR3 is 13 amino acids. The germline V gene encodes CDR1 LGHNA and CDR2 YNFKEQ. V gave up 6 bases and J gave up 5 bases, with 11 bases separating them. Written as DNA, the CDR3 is TGTGCCAGCAGGCAACCCCCCGACAATGAGCAGTTCTTC. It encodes CASRQPPDNEQFF.

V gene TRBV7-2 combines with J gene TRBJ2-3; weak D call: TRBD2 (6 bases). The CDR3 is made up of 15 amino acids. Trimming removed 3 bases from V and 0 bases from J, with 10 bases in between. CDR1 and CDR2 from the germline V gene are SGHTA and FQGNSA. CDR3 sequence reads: CASSLVSGSTDTQYF. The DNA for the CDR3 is TGTGCCAGCAGCTTGGTAAGCGGGAGCACAGATACGCAGTATTTT.

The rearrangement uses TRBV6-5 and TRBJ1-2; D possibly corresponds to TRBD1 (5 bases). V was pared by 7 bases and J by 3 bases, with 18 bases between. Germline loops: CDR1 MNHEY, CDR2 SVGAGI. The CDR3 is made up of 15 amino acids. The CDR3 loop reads CASNPSPAGYYGYTF. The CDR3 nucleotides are TGTGCCAGCAATCCCTCACCAGCAGGGTACTATGGCTACACCTTC.

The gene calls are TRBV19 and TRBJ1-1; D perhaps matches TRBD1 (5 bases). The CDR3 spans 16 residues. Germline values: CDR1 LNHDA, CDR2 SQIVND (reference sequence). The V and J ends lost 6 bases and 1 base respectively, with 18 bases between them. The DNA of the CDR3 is TGTGCCAGTAGCAACTACCGGGGGGTAACGAACACTGAAGCTTTCTTT. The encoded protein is CASSNYRGVTNTEAFF. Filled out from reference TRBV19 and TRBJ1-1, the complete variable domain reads DGGITQSPKYLFRKEGQNVTLSCEQNLNHDAMYWYRQDPGQGLRLIYYSQIVNDFQKGDIAEGYSVSREKKESFPLTVTSAQKNPTAFYLCASSNYRGVTNTEAFFGQGTRLTVV.

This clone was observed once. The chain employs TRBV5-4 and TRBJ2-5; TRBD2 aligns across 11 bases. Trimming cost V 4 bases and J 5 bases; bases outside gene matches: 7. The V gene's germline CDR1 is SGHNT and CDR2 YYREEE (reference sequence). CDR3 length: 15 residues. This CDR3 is CASSVLAGVRETQYF. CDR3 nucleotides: TGTGCCAGCAGCGTACTAGCGGGAGTGAGGGAGACCCAGTACTTC.

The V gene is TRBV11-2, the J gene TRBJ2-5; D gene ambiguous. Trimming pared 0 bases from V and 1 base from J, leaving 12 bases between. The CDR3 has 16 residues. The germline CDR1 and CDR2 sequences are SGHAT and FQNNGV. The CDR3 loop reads CASSLDLRATQETQYF. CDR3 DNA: TGTGCCAGCAGCTTAGATTTAAGGGCGACCCAAGAGACCCAGTACTTC. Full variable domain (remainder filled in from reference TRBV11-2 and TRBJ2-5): EAGVAQSPRYKIIEKRQSVAFWCNPISGHATLYWYQQILGQGPKLLIQFQNNGVVDDSQLPKDRFSAERLKGVDSTLKIQPAKLEDSAVYLCASSLDLRATQETQYFGPGTRLLVL.

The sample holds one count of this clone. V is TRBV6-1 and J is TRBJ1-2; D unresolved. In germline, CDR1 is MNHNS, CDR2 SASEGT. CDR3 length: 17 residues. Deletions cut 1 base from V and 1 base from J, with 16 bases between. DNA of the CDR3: TGTGCCAGCAGTGAAGAGGCCAAGGGATGGGTTAACTATGGCTACACCTTC. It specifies CASSEEAKGWVNYGYTF.